These 9 T cell receptor beta chains share one sample of origin, sequenced in a study of T cell repertoires in cytomegalovirus infection. TCRdb fed the reads into MiXCR, producing one record per CDR3 protein. The sample lists about 830,000 distinct CDR3 sequences, about 30% occurring once. For these receptors, no antigen is known. The material sequenced was cultured CD8+ T cells from PBMCs, taken from culture after CMV antigen stimulation. These receptors were obtained from a human donor in good health (CMV status not recorded). Some clones in this sample may be carry-over from other donors' samples.

CDR3 nucleotide sequence: TGTGCCAGCAGCCGCCGAGCGGGGGCCTTCTTATACGAGCAGTACTTC. Amino acids: CASSRRAGAFLYEQYF. V usage is TRBV27 and J usage is TRBJ2-7; 8 bases match TRBD2. V shed 6 bases, J shed 4 bases, and the junction held 14 bases outside the gene matches. The CDR3 extends over 16 amino acids. Germline V CDR1 and CDR2: MNHEY, SMNVEV (reference sequence).

As concerns this clonotype: A much larger clone lies one base from this, so it may be a read error. The chain joins TRBV5-4 to TRBJ2-1; the D is unclear. The CDR3 is 12 amino acids. Germline V gene lookup returns CDR1 SGHNT and CDR2 YYREEE (reference sequence). The V and J ends lost 3 bases and 5 bases respectively, with 6 bases between them. CDR3 region: CASSWVDNEQFF. The CDR3 DNA sequence: TGTGCCAGCAGCTGGGTTGACAATGAGCAGTTCTTC.

This chain connects TRBV27 to TRBJ1-1; maybe TRBD1 (6 bases). The V and J ends lost 6 bases and 4 bases respectively, with 18 bases between them. The CDR3 sequence is 15 residues long. Germline V gene sequence: CDR1 MNHEY, CDR2 SMNVEV (reference sequence). CDR3 in DNA: TGTGCCAGCAGGGTCCTGATGGCCAGGGGCACTGAAGCTTTCTTT. The encoded protein is CASRVLMARGTEAFF.

Only a few counts were recorded for this clonotype. The genes are TRBV27 and TRBJ1-6, with a possible D match to TRBD1 (5 bases). With 2 bases removed from V and 4 bases from J, the gap between germline ends came to 15 bases. The CDR3 is made up of 17 amino acids. From germline, CDR1 is MNHEY and CDR2 SMNVEV (reference sequence). CDR3 in amino acids: CASSLQVRGFYNSPLHF. CDR3 nucleotide sequence: TGTGCCAGCAGTTTACAGGTCCGGGGGTTTTATAATTCACCCCTCCACTTT.

V usage is TRBV2 and J usage is TRBJ2-7; TRBD2 matches 13 bases. This CDR3 spans 13 amino acids. Per the germline V gene, CDR1 is SNHLY and CDR2 is FYNNEI. V lost 2 bases, J lost 13 bases, and 5 bases stayed unmatched. CDR3 sequence reads: CASSETSGGAAYF. The CDR3 DNA is TGTGCCAGCAGTGAAACTAGCGGGGGGGCCGCTTACTTC.

Many counts were recorded for this clonotype. This chain uses TRBV7-9 with TRBJ1-1; D possibly corresponds to TRBD1 (6 bases). CDR3 length: 16 residues. Germline CDR1 reads SEHNR; CDR2 reads FQNEAQ (reference sequence). Between the trimmed V and J ends, which lost 5 bases and 4 bases, there was a span of 20 bases. CDR3 in DNA: TGTGCCAGCAGCCTAGGCGGGGGCCGGGGGAGCACTGAAGCTTTCTTT. This encodes CASSLGGGRGSTEAFF.

There are many counts of this clonotype. The rearrangement uses TRBV15 and TRBJ2-2; no firm D call. Trimming stripped 0 bases from V and 6 bases from J, with 11 bases between. The CDR3 loop spans 15 amino acids. Germline loops: CDR1 LNHNV, CDR2 YYDKDF (reference sequence). The CDR3 region is CATSRDLHSPGELFF. For the CDR3, the DNA is TGTGCCACCAGCAGAGATTTGCATTCCCCCGGGGAGCTGTTTTTT.

The V and J genes are TRBV7-9 and TRBJ2-2; possible D gene TRBD1, 5 bases. Germline V lookup: CDR1 SEHNR, CDR2 FQNEAQ (reference sequence). The CDR3 is 10 residues long. Between the trimmed V and J ends, which lost 11 bases and 6 bases, there was a span of 7 bases. In DNA, the CDR3 is TGTGCCGTAGGGGCCGGGGAGCTGTTTTTT. As protein: CAVGAGELFF.

The rearrangement joins TRBV12-5 to TRBJ2-7; 7 bases align to TRBD1. Germline V lookup: CDR1 LGHNT, CDR2 FRNRAP. The CDR3 length is 18 residues. J was trimmed by 4 bases and V by 6 bases; bases with no gene match: 21. In nucleotides, the CDR3 is TGTGCTAGTGGCCATTGGTCAGAGAGGGACAGAGAAGGGTACGAGCAGTACGTC. This codes for CASGHWSERDREGYEQYV.